This record concerns one T cell receptor beta chain sequence. Its matching antigen is unknown. Trimming removed 6 bases from V and 1 base from J, with 15 bases in between. The CDR3 has 15 residues. The V gene's germline CDR1 is SGHVS and CDR2 FQNEAQ. These data come from a study of cytomegalovirus exposure and HLA in healthy donors. Study-wide results and limits: Likely technical artifact: a cluster of highly shared sequence variants.

PCR amplification relied on 60 Vbeta primers (plus 13 Jbeta primers). Measured with immunoSEQ multiplex PCR; TCRdb has only the in-frame clones, and not every one. The sample shows more than 70,000 clones, 60% to 70% of them seen only once. The V gene is TRBV7-8, the J gene TRBJ1-1; weak D call: TRBD1 (6 bases). The sequencing input was PBMCs. This clonotype was obtained from a man in his forties in good health and CMV-seropositive. The CDR3: CASSKVTGQNTEAFF. Written as DNA, the CDR3 is TGTGCCAGCAGTAAAGTGACAGGTCAGAACACTGAAGCTTTCTTT.